The rows below give T cell receptor beta chains drawn from one sample of a study of T cells in localized non-small cell lung cancer. Using immunoSEQ multiplex PCR, the repertoire was profiled, and TCRdb retains in-frame clones only, with some absent. Of nearly 35,000 clones in the sample, 88% are singletons; the top ten hold under 5.5%. The source material was peripheral blood, sampled before any cancer treatment. These receptors were obtained from a woman aged 40-69 years with stage I lung adenocarcinoma. Both conserved end residues are part of each CDR3. Each record gives: clone size, D gene, J gene, V gene, CDR3 DNA, CDR3 protein. D genes are given only for firm matches. Clone size appears in some rows only: once, few, many, or a class for an expanded clone.

>-|TRBD2|TRBJ2-1|TRBV29-1
TGCAGCGTTGGCGTAGCGGGGGGGTTCAATGAGCAGTTCTTC
CSVGVAGGFNEQFF
>-|-|TRBJ2-7|TRBV7-9
TGTGCCAGCAGCCCCTACGAGCAGTACTTC
CASSPYEQYF
>-|-|TRBJ1-1|TRBV7-8
TGTGCCAGCAGCTCCGGGGGGGTTGGCACTGAAGCTTTCTTT
CASSSGGVGTEAFF
>once|-|TRBJ2-7|TRBV11-3
TGTGCCAGCAGCTTTGGAGGGATCGGCAACGAGCAGTACTTC
CASSFGGIGNEQYF
>-|-|TRBJ2-7|TRBV27
TGTGCCAGCAGTTCATCAGGGGAAAGGAGAAACGAGCAGTACTTC
CASSSSGERRNEQYF
>-|-|TRBJ1-4|TRBV14
TGTGCCAGCAGCCAAGATGCGGGGGGCACTAATGAAAAACTGTTTTTT
CASSQDAGGTNEKLFF
>-|TRBD2|TRBJ2-1|TRBV9
TGTGCCAGCAGCGTAGGCGGGGGGAATTCCAATGAGCAGTTCTTC
CASSVGGGNSNEQFF
>-|-|TRBJ2-2|TRBV7-2
TGTGCCAGCAGCTGGGGGGTGAACACCGGGGAGCTGTTTTTT
CASSWGVNTGELFF
>-|-|TRBJ2-1|TRBV5-4
TGTGCCAGCAGCCGCGATCTTGAGTCCGCCTACAATGAGCAGTTCTTC
CASSRDLESAYNEQFF
>once|TRBD1|TRBJ2-6|TRBV11-2
TGTGCCAGCAGCTTACCCGGGACAGGAGGCGTCCTGACTTTC
CASSLPGTGGVLTF
>-|-|TRBJ1-5|TRBV6-4
TGTGCCAGCAGTGACTCGGACGGCACTGGGCCCCAGCATTTT
CASSDSDGTGPQHF
>-|-|TRBJ2-7|TRBV4-3
TGCGCCAGCAGCCACCAACCGCCCAACGGGCCGCAGACCTACGAGCAGTGCTTC
CASSHQPPNGPQTYEQCF
>once|-|TRBJ2-7|TRBV11-3
TGTGCCAGCAGCAGGGACATTACCTACGAGCAGTACTTC
CASSRDITYEQYF
>few|TRBD1|TRBJ1-1|TRBV7-9
TGTGCCAGCAGCTTAGGAGGGGGCGAGGCTTTCTTT
CASSLGGGEAFF
>-|-|TRBJ2-7|TRBV6-6
TGTGCCAGCAGTTACCAGGCCGACTACGAGCAGTACTTC
CASSYQADYEQYF
>-|-|TRBJ1-6|TRBV7-3
TGTGCCAGCAGCTTCGACGGTTCACCCCTCCACTTT
CASSFDGSPLHF
>-|-|TRBJ2-5|TRBV6-4
TGTGCCAGCAGTGAGACGTTCCAAGAGACCCAGTACTTC
CASSETFQETQYF
>-|-|TRBJ2-7|TRBV4-2
TGTGCCAGCAGCCAAGATAAAGGGGATTTGCAGTACTTC
CASSQDKGDLQYF
>once|-|TRBJ1-4|TRBV7-2
TGTGCCAGCAGCTTAGGGACCCCCGGGGCCGGGCTTGAAAAACTGTTTTTT
CASSLGTPGAGLEKLFF
>-|-|TRBJ1-6|TRBV7-2
TGTGCCAGCAGCACCCAATCAGGGACCAGGGCCCCCCACTTT
CASSTQSGTRAPHF
>-|-|TRBJ2-7|TRBV4-2
TGTGCCAGCAGCCAGCAGGGTCCCGGCGCTTCCTACGAGCAGTACTTC
CASSQQGPGASYEQYF
>-|-|TRBJ1-4|TRBV7-9
TGTGCCAGCAGATTACAGGGCGGAGGGGAAAAACTGTTTTTT
CASRLQGGGEKLFF
>-|TRBD1|TRBJ2-7|TRBV27
TGTGCCAGCAGTTTAGTCGGGACAGGAACCTACGAGCAGTACTTC
CASSLVGTGTYEQYF
>-|-|TRBJ2-3|TRBV19
TGTGCCAGTAGTACCGGGACACGAGATACGCAGTATTTT
CASSTGTRDTQYF
>-|-|TRBJ2-3|TRBV11-2
TGTGCCAGCAGCTTAGGTGTCGAGGGGATAAGCACAGATACGCAGTATTTT
CASSLGVEGISTDTQYF
>-|TRBD1|TRBJ1-5|TRBV5-1
TGCGCCAGCAGCTTGACAGGGGGCGGTCAGCCCCAGCATTTT
CASSLTGGGQPQHF
>-|-|TRBJ1-5|TRBV30
TGTGCCTGGAGTACCGGTAGTATCCCGCATAGCAATCAGCCCCAGCATTTT
CAWSTGSIPHSNQPQHF
>few|-|TRBJ2-1|TRBV4-3
TGCGCCAGCAGCCAAGAAGGGGCTAACCCGGGGGACCTGGGAAATGAGCAGTTCTTC
CASSQEGANPGDLGNEQFF
>-|-|TRBJ1-4|TRBV6-5
TGTGCCAGCAGTCTCCACAGGGCCCCTAATGAAAAACTGTTTTTT
CASSLHRAPNEKLFF
>-|-|TRBJ2-5|TRBV7-3
TGTGCCAGCAGCTTAATTGGGGCGGCAGGAGAGACCCAGTACTTC
CASSLIGAAGETQYF
>-|-|TRBJ2-7|TRBV7-7
TGTGCCAGCAGCAAGGAGGGGGGGAGCTCCTACGAGCAGTACTTC
CASSKEGGSSYEQYF
>-|TRBD2|TRBJ2-1|TRBV10-3
TGTGCCATCAGGCCCGAAGCGGGGGGGTTCAATGAGCAGTTCTTC
CAIRPEAGGFNEQFF
>few|-|TRBJ1-2|TRBV7-6
TGTGCCAGCAGCTTAGGTATCGGCCAGGGCGTAGGCGGCTACACCTTC
CASSLGIGQGVGGYTF
>-|-|TRBJ2-3|TRBV7-2
TGTGCCAGCAGCTTAATGTCAGGGGCAGATACGCAGTATTTT
CASSLMSGADTQYF
>-|-|TRBJ2-1|TRBV7-9
TGTGCCAGCAGCCCGTACATAGCCAGCGAGCAGTTCTTC
CASSPYIASEQFF
>-|TRBD2|TRBJ2-3|TRBV7-9
TGTGCCAGCAGCTGGACTAGCGGTATCACAGATACGCAGTATTTT
CASSWTSGITDTQYF
>-|TRBD1|TRBJ1-6|TRBV11-2
TGTGCCAGCAGCTCACGTCCCGGGACAGGGGTCTATAATTCACCCCTCCACTTT
CASSSRPGTGVYNSPLHF
>-|-|TRBJ1-1|TRBV7-2
TGTGCCAGCAGCTTAGAGGCGTTGAGTATCACTGAAGCTTTCTTT
CASSLEALSITEAFF
>-|-|TRBJ2-7|TRBV5-1
TGCGCCAGCAGCTTGGTCAGCCAACCACCGTACGAGCAGTACTTC
CASSLVSQPPYEQYF
>-|-|TRBJ2-7|TRBV16
TGTGCCAGCAGCCAAGACAGGCCCCACGAGCAGTACTTC
CASSQDRPHEQYF
>few|-|TRBJ2-3|TRBV10-1
TGCGCCAGCAGTGAGTCGGGAATCGATACGCAGTATTTT
CASSESGIDTQYF
>-|-|TRBJ1-2|TRBV6-5
TGTGCCAGCAGTTACTCTACCGGGAACTATGGCTACACCTTC
CASSYSTGNYGYTF